These 17 T cell receptor beta chains share one sample of origin, sequenced in a study of OX40 agonist ivuxolimab in advanced cancers. The method was immunoSEQ multiplex PCR; TCRdb's version includes in-frame clones alone and lacks a portion of them. Of 65,000 to 85,000 clones listed, around 90% are singletons. The sample in question was CD4+ or CD8+ T cells sorted from blood, obtained in a trial of the OX40 agonist ivuxolimab. The receptors derive from an adult with an advanced solid tumor such as melanoma, head and neck, liver or kidney cancer.

This chain uses TRBV7-2 with TRBJ2-3, with 7 bases identical to TRBD1. J was trimmed by 0 bases and V by 7 bases; bases with no gene match: 7. Germline V gives CDR1 SGHTA, CDR2 FQGNSA. The CDR3 has 15 amino acids. CDR3 nucleotide sequence: TGTGCCAGCACAATAGGGGGCCTGAGCACAGATACGCAGTATTTT. It yields the protein CASTIGGLSTDTQYF.

The J gene is TRBJ1-5, the V gene TRBV7-6, with D possibly matching TRBD1 (5 bases). CDR3 size: 14 residues. Between the trimmed V and J ends, which lost 0 bases and 7 bases, there was a span of 10 bases. Germline values: CDR1 SGHVS, CDR2 FNYEAQ. CDR3 in amino acids: CASSLARGEQPQHF. As DNA, the CDR3 is TGTGCCAGCAGCTTAGCGCGAGGGGAACAGCCCCAGCATTTT. The full variable domain, in which reference TRBV7-6 and TRBJ1-5 provide the parts outside the CDR3, is GAGVSQSPRYKVTKRGQDVALRCDPISGHVSLYWYRQALGQGPEFLTYFNYEAQQDKSGLPNDRFSAERPEGSISTLTIQRTEQRDSAMYRCASSLARGEQPQHFGDGTRLSIL.

There are a few counts of this clone. The chain has TRBV7-6 and TRBJ1-5; 7 nucleotides line up with TRBD1. V lost 8 bases and J lost 0; bases outside the gene matches: 7. The CDR3 sequence is 15 residues long. Germline lookup yields CDR1 SGHVS and CDR2 FNYEAQ. The CDR3 DNA reads TGTGCCAGCTCTCCAGGGACAGATAGCAATCAGCCCCAGCATTTT. The encoded protein is CASSPGTDSNQPQHF.

The V gene is TRBV13, the J gene TRBJ2-5; D ambiguous. Germline V lookup: CDR1 PRHDT, CDR2 FYEKMQ (reference sequence). Trimming stripped 0 bases from V and 5 bases from J, with 13 bases between. The CDR3 has 15 residues. The CDR3 loop is CASSLGQWGRETQYF. Written as DNA, the CDR3 is TGTGCCAGCAGCTTAGGCCAGTGGGGAAGGGAGACCCAGTACTTC.

The CDR3 sequence is CASSAQGTPLHF. CDR3 DNA: TGTGCCAGCAGCGCCCAGGGTACCCCCCTCCACTTT. The chain joins TRBV9 to TRBJ1-6, with a possible D match to TRBD1 (5 bases). Germline loops: CDR1 SGDLS, CDR2 YYNGEE. Trimming stripped 3 bases from V and 13 bases from J, with 11 bases between. CDR3 length: 12 residues. Together with reference TRBV9 and TRBJ1-6, the CDR3 gives the full variable domain: DSGVTQTPKHLITATGQRVTLRCSPRSGDLSVYWYQQSLDQGLQFLIQYYNGEERAKGNILERFSAQQFPDLHSELNLSSLELGDSALYFCASSAQGTPLHFGNGTRLTVT.

The CDR3 loop is CASSLDRRIANYGYTF. As DNA, the CDR3 is TGTGCCAGCAGCTTAGACAGAAGGATAGCTAACTATGGCTACACCTTC. This sequence joins TRBV11-2 and TRBJ1-2; D uncertain. Germline CDR1 SGHAT, CDR2 FQNNGV. This CDR3 has 16 residues. Trimming left V 0 bases short and J 0 bases short, with 11 bases between.

The chain joins TRBV5-6 to TRBJ2-7; tentatively, D is TRBD1 (5 bases). Germline V CDR1 and CDR2: SGHDT, YYEEEE. Deletions cut 0 bases from V and 3 bases from J, with 7 bases between. The CDR3 has 13 amino acids. The CDR3: CASSLAGYYEQYF. DNA for the CDR3: TGTGCCAGCAGCTTGGCAGGGTACTACGAGCAGTACTTC.

The chain joins TRBV7-9 to TRBJ2-1; D remains unclear. This CDR3 is 14 amino acids long. Germline CDR1 is SEHNR and CDR2 is FQNEAQ (reference sequence). Between the trimmed V and J ends, which lost 2 bases and 8 bases, there was a span of 13 bases. The CDR3 here is CASSLPLSMDEQFF. CDR3 nucleotides: TGTGCCAGCAGCTTACCGTTATCTATGGATGAGCAGTTCTTC. Full variable domain (rest looked up from reference TRBV7-9 and TRBJ2-1): DTGVSQNPRHKITKRGQNVTFRCDPISEHNRLYWYRQTLGQGPEFLTYFQNEAQLEKSRLLSDRFSAERPKGSFSTLEIQRTEQGDSAMYLCASSLPLSMDEQFFGPGTRLTVL.

Concerning this clone itself: The junction and the germline gene differ at one end; a read error may be behind it. This chain connects TRBV7-7 to TRBJ2-1; 7 positions match TRBD2. The CDR3 is made up of 14 amino acids. CDR1 and CDR2 (germline): SSHAT, FNYEAQ (reference sequence). In DNA form, the CDR3 reads TGTGCTAGCAGCAGGGCTAGCGGCTACAATGAGCAGTTCTTC. Its translation is CASSRASGYNEQFF.

V and J are TRBV9 and TRBJ1-1; weak D call: TRBD1 (6 bases). The CDR3 sequence is 15 residues long. Germline CDR1 and CDR2: SGDLS and YYNGEE. The ends were cut back, 4 bases at V and 10 bases at J, with 23 bases in the middle. CDR3 nucleotides: TGTGCCAGCAGCCCTCCCTCCAGGGGTATAGATCGAGCTTTCTTT. Amino acids: CASSPPSRGIDRAFF.

The rearrangement links TRBV4-3 to TRBJ2-1; D remains unclear. Between the trimmed V and J ends, which lost 3 bases and 9 bases, there was a span of 15 bases. CDR1 is LGHNA and CDR2 is YSLEER in the germline V gene. There are 14 residues in the CDR3. The CDR3, as DNA: TGCGCCAGCAGCCACGTCGCGTCGCCGGGTGAGCAGTTCTTC. As protein: CASSHVASPGEQFF.

The rearrangement links TRBV11-2 to TRBJ2-7; 10 positions match TRBD1. V lost 1 base to trimming and J lost 2 bases; unmatched junction nucleotides: 5. Germline CDR1 reads SGHAT; CDR2 reads FQNNGV. The CDR3 extends over 16 amino acids. The CDR3 nucleotides are TGTGCCAGCAGCTTAGGGTCCGGGACAGGGGCCTACGAGCAGTACTTC. Residues: CASSLGSGTGAYEQYF.

The V call is TRBV11-2, the J call TRBJ2-7, with unresolved D. Per germline, CDR1 SGHAT and CDR2 FQNNGV. The V end lost 3 bases, the J end lost 7 bases, and 10 bases lay between the germline ends. There are 12 residues in the CDR3. The CDR3, as DNA: TGTGCCAGCAGCTTTTCTGGGTTTGAGCAGTACTTC. It translates to CASSFSGFEQYF.

The chain uses TRBV13 and TRBJ1-2, with D tentatively TRBD1 (5 bases). This CDR3 is built from 15 residues. V was pared by 5 bases and J by 1 base, with 14 bases between. Germline assignment: CDR1 PRHDT and CDR2 FYEKMQ (reference sequence). This CDR3 is CASSPWRDHNYGYTF. DNA for the CDR3: TGTGCCAGCAGCCCATGGAGGGACCATAACTATGGCTACACCTTC.

V and J are TRBV5-4 and TRBJ1-1; TRBD1 aligns across 9 bases. CDR3 size: 17 residues. The V gene's germline CDR1 is SGHNT and CDR2 YYREEE (reference sequence). Trimming took 5 bases from V and 5 from J; bases not matched to a gene: 16. CDR3 nucleotide sequence: TGTGCCAGCAGGCCCTATTCCCGGGACAGGGTGAGAACTGAAGCTTTCTTT. Translated, it gives CASRPYSRDRVRTEAFF. The full variable domain, in which reference TRBV5-4 and TRBJ1-1 provide the parts outside the CDR3, is ETGVTQSPTHLIKTRGQQVTLRCSSQSGHNTVSWYQQALGQGPQFIFQYYREEENGRGNFPPRFSGLQFPNYSSELNVNALELDDSALYLCASRPYSRDRVRTEAFFGQGTRLTVV.

This clone is medium-sized. The J gene is TRBJ1-2, the V gene TRBV6-5; maybe TRBD1 (5 bases). The CDR3 sequence is 14 residues long. The germline V and J ends were trimmed by 1 base and 4 bases, with 10 bases remaining between them. CDR1 is MNHEY and CDR2 is SVGAGI in the germline V gene. CDR3 sequence: CASSYFRGSYGYTF. The CDR3 DNA follows: TGTGCCAGCAGTTACTTTAGGGGTAGCTATGGCTACACCTTC.

The chain has TRBV30 and TRBJ1-1; unclear D gene. There are 11 residues in the CDR3. The germline V gene has CDR1 GTSNPN and CDR2 SVGIG (reference sequence). V was pared by 1 base and J by 8 bases, with 8 bases between. The DNA for the CDR3 is TGTGCCTGGAGTGCTGGCATGGAAGCTTTCTTT. Its translation is CAWSAGMEAFF.